This T cell receptor beta chain stems from a study of T cell changes during pregnancy in multiple sclerosis. Profiling relied on immunoSEQ multiplex PCR, and the TCRdb table lists in-frame clones only, not all of them. Altogether approximately 89,000 clones are present, approximately 94% being singletons, with the ten largest covering 2.5%. The germline CDR1 and CDR2 sequences are LNHNV and YYDKDF (reference sequence). Trimming pared 1 base from V and 10 bases from J, leaving 8 bases between. This CDR3 region has 13 residues. The specimen was peripheral blood, collected in the third trimester of pregnancy. The chain recombines TRBV15 with TRBJ1-6; D may be TRBD1 (5 bases). This clonotype originated in a female donor with multiple sclerosis, enrolled in a pregnancy study. For the CDR3, the DNA is TGTGCCACCAGCAGAGTTAAGGGGTCACCCCTCCACTTT. It translates to CATSRVKGSPLHF.